The entry below gives a single TCR beta chain sequence along with its context. This entry comes from a study of OX40 agonist ivuxolimab in advanced cancers. Across the study: In this trial design, patients received ivuxolimab intravenously at 0.01 to 10 mg/kg every 2 weeks.

Autoimmune disease history or systemic immunosuppression excluded patients. Blood got drawn at baseline, again on cycle 4 day 1, and then on cycle 7 day 1. Profiling relied on immunoSEQ multiplex PCR, and the TCRdb table lists in-frame clones only, not all of them. The sample comprises some 58,000 clones, around 81% of which are singletons, and about 3.5% rests with the top ten. Trimming took 3 bases from V and 4 from J; bases not matched to a gene: 6. The CDR3 runs to 14 residues. Per the germline V gene, CDR1 is MNHEY and CDR2 is SMNVEV (reference sequence). The sample was CD4+ or CD8+ T cells sorted from blood, taken in a trial of the OX40 agonist ivuxolimab. This receptor was obtained from an adult with an advanced solid tumor such as melanoma, head and neck, liver or kidney cancer. The chain employs TRBV27 and TRBJ2-7, with TRBD2 matching 7 bases. CDR3 loop: CASSLRELGYEQYF. The CDR3, as DNA: TGTGCCAGCAGTTTGCGGGAGCTGGGGTACGAGCAGTACTTC.